This TCR beta chain originates from a study of blood T cell repertoires in COVID-19. Study-level background: Italy, Spain and the United States were the sources of the convalescent and acute COVID-19 samples.

In the original workflow: Reference gene primer amplification gave estimated nucleated cell counts. Clones were sequenced by immunoSEQ multiplex PCR, and TCRdb holds only the in-frame ones, with some missing. Clone size and the V and J calls come from that table; the DNA yielded D and trimming. The sample records over 110,000 clones, around 89% being singletons. This CDR3 has 16 amino acids. The germline gives CDR1 KGHSH, CDR2 LQKENI. The V gene end was trimmed by 3 bases and the J gene end by 0 bases; junction bases not matched to a gene: 5. The specimen was peripheral blood. This chain links TRBV18 with TRBJ2-4, with TRBD1 identical over 7 bases. The sequence was collected from a human donor in a cohort sampled during active COVID-19. The CDR3 DNA sequence: TGTGCCAGCTCACCTCGACAGGGAATAGCCAAAAACATTCAGTACTTC. It is translated as CASSPRQGIAKNIQYF.